Following are 10 T cell receptor beta chains from one sample sequenced in a study of T cells in tumors after PD-1 blockade. Sequencing was performed with immunoSEQ multiplex PCR; in TCRdb, only in-frame clones are kept and a portion is missing. This sample has about 63,000 clones, with around two thirds found just once. This specimen was PBMCs, taken after anti-PD-1 treatment. These receptors were taken from a human donor with basal cell carcinoma.

The V gene is TRBV9, the J gene TRBJ2-7; D possibly matches TRBD1 or TRBD2 (5 bases each). The V end lost 3 bases, the J end lost 4 bases, and 14 bases lay between the germline ends. CDR3 size: 14 residues. Germline CDR1 reads SGDLS; CDR2 reads YYNGEE. The chain's CDR3 is CASSAGDLTYEQYF. Here the CDR3 DNA reads TGTGCCAGCAGCGCCGGGGACCTCACATACGAGCAGTACTTC.

Here the CDR3 reads CASSQASGLAGPSSTDTQYF. Here the CDR3 DNA reads TGCGCCAGCAGCCAAGCCTCGGGACTAGCGGGGCCATCTAGCACAGATACGCAGTATTTT. V gene TRBV4-1 combines with J gene TRBJ2-3, with 13 bases aligning to TRBD2. The germline V gene encodes CDR1 MGHRA and CDR2 YSYEKL. The CDR3 is 20 residues long. With V trimmed by 1 base and J by 0 bases, 10 bases remained unmatched.

The genes are TRBV5-4 and TRBJ1-4, with 7 bases lining up with TRBD1. This CDR3 is built from 14 residues. V lost 4 bases and J lost 5; bases outside the gene matches: 5. CDR1 and CDR2 (germline): SGHNT, YYREEE (reference sequence). The CDR3 loop reads CASSLQGGNEKLFF. The CDR3, as DNA: TGTGCCAGCAGCCTCCAGGGGGGAAATGAAAAACTGTTTTTT.

The V call is TRBV10-2, the J call TRBJ2-7; D not resolved. Germline V gene data show CDR1 as WSHSY and CDR2 as SAAADI. The CDR3 sequence is 13 residues long. The germline V and J ends were trimmed by 4 bases and 4 bases, with 11 bases remaining between them. The CDR3 sequence: CASSGIAGYEQYF. The CDR3 DNA reads TGCGCCAGCAGTGGGATAGCCGGGTACGAGCAGTACTTC.

V and J are TRBV7-2 and TRBJ1-4, with no clear D. V gave up 1 base and J gave up 7 bases, with 13 bases separating them. The length of the CDR3 is 15 residues. Germline lookup yields CDR1 SGHTA and CDR2 FQGNSA. CDR3 in DNA: TGTGCCAGCAGCTTAGAATCGGGGTTCGGTGAAAAACTGTTTTTT. Translation gives CASSLESGFGEKLFF.

The rearrangement links TRBV7-2 to TRBJ1-2; 8 positions agree with TRBD1. Unmatched junction bases numbered 4, after V lost 4 bases and J lost 3 bases. The CDR3 is 14 residues long. The V gene's germline CDR1 is SGHTA and CDR2 FQGNSA. The CDR3 nucleotides are TGTGCCAGCAGCTCCGGACAGGGATACTATGGCTACACCTTC. As protein: CASSSGQGYYGYTF.

This chain connects TRBV7-9 to TRBJ2-2, with D perhaps TRBD1 (5 bases). V dropped 2 bases and J dropped 4 bases, with 14 bases sitting between them. The V gene's germline CDR1 is SEHNR and CDR2 FQNEAQ (reference sequence). This CDR3 spans 16 amino acids. The CDR3 bases are TGTGCCAGCAGCTTAAATGGGGCCCGTGGCACCGGGGAGCTGTTTTTT. Translated: CASSLNGARGTGELFF.

The chain joins TRBV27 to TRBJ2-5; D call uncertain. CDR1 and CDR2 from the germline V gene are MNHEY and SMNVEV (reference sequence). V was trimmed by 6 bases and J by 2 bases, leaving 13 bases between them. The CDR3 consists of 14 residues. The CDR3 sequence is CASRMTRSQETQYF. CDR3 nucleotides: TGTGCCAGCAGGATGACACGATCTCAAGAGACCCAGTACTTC.

This sequence joins TRBV20-1 and TRBJ2-2; D uncertain. The CDR3 spans 11 residues. Trimming left V 2 bases short and J 8 bases short, with 6 bases between. Germline V CDR1 and CDR2: DFQATT, SNEGSKA (reference sequence). The CDR3 DNA sequence: TGCAGTGCTAGAACTTTTGGGGAGCTGTTTTTT. Translation: CSARTFGELFF.

V gene TRBV15 combines with J gene TRBJ2-3, with D unresolved. With 4 bases removed from V and 6 bases from J, the gap between germline ends came to 8 bases. Looked up from germline, CDR1 is LNHNV and CDR2 is YYDKDF (reference sequence). The CDR3 contains 12 residues. CDR3 loop: CATSIAQDTQYF. The CDR3 nucleotides are TGTGCCACCAGCATAGCCCAGGATACGCAGTATTTT.